The T cell receptor (beta chain) described here comes from a study of blood T cell repertoires in COVID-19. The V gene lost 1 base and the J gene lost 1 base, with 10 bases spanning the gap. Germline V gives CDR1 PRHDT, CDR2 FYEKMQ (reference sequence). CDR3 length equals 15 residues. Clones were sequenced by immunoSEQ multiplex PCR, and TCRdb holds only the in-frame ones, with some missing. There are under 350,000 clones in the sample; roughly 89% occur only once, and approximately 2.2% lies in the top ten. The TCR originated in a man in his forties or fifties with acute or convalescent COVID-19. The sequenced sample was peripheral blood. The V gene is TRBV13, the J gene TRBJ1-1; D unclear. This chain's CDR3 is CASSLVTLRNTEAFF. The CDR3 DNA follows: TGTGCCAGCAGCTTAGTTACCTTGAGGAACACTGAAGCTTTCTTT.